Listed below are T cell receptor beta chains from one sample, sequenced in a study of cytomegalovirus exposure and HLA in healthy donors. Libraries were prepared by immunoSEQ multiplex PCR; TCRdb keeps only in-frame clonotypes and omits some of them. The repertoire shows roughly 80,000 clones; the top ten hold about 0.5%. The source material was PBMCs. The receptors were sampled from a man between 45 and 60 years old in good health and CMV-seronegative. Both conserved end residues are part of each CDR3. Each record gives: CDR3 length, V gene, J gene, D gene, CDR3 DNA, CDR3 protein. A D gene is named only where the DNA matches it firmly.

16	TRBV15	TRBJ1-5	NA	TGTGCCACCAGCAGAGATGGAAGGAGGGGCCATCAGCCCCAGCATTTT	CATSRDGRRGHQPQHF
17	TRBV7-3	TRBJ2-3	NA	TGTGCCAGCAGCTCCCTTATCGCGTATAGTGTCACAGATACGCAGTATTTT	CASSSLIAYSVTDTQYF
13	TRBV5-1	TRBJ1-2	TRBD1	TGCGCCAGCAGCTCACAGGGGAACTATGGCTACACCTTC	CASSSQGNYGYTF
18	TRBV19	TRBJ2-3	TRBD2	TGTGCCAGCCAAACGGGACTAGCGGGGGGCCGGAGCACAGATACGCAGTATTTT	CASQTGLAGGRSTDTQYF
16	TRBV18	TRBJ1-5	TRBD1	TGTGCCAGCTCACCACCTAACAGGGGAGAGTATCAGCCCCAGCATTTT	CASSPPNRGEYQPQHF
15	TRBV27	TRBJ2-7	NA	TGCGCCAGCAGTTCGACAGCCTCCACCACCTACGAGCAGTACTTC	CASSSTASTTYEQYF
14	TRBV5-1	TRBJ1-2	NA	TGCGCCAGCAGCTTTACCGGGACAAGTTATGGCTACACCTTC	CASSFTGTSYGYTF
13	TRBV7-2	TRBJ2-3	TRBD1	TGTGCCAGCAGCCCAGGGGGTTCAGATACGCAGTATTTT	CASSPGGSDTQYF
12	TRBV29-1	TRBJ2-7	NA	TGCAGCGTTGCTCTCGGCGGAGAGGAGCAGTACTTC	CSVALGGEEQYF
16	TRBV29-1	TRBJ1-5	TRBD1	TGCAGCGTTATATTGAGACAGGGGGCGCGGGGGCAGCCCCAGCATTTT	CSVILRQGARGQPQHF
16	TRBV18	TRBJ2-2	TRBD2	TGTGCCAGCTCACCACCCAGCGGGGGGCAGGCCGGGGAGCTGTTTTTT	CASSPPSGGQAGELFF
15	TRBV7-9	TRBJ2-1	NA	TGTGCCAGCAGCCTAAGGGGGGGGGCTTACAATGAGCAGTTCTTC	CASSLRGGAYNEQFF
13	TRBV6-5	TRBJ1-5	NA	TGTGCCAGCAGTTACTATGAGCATCAGCCCCAGCATTTT	CASSYYEHQPQHF
16	TRBV6-5	TRBJ2-7	TRBD2	TGTGCCAGCAGTTATTGGGGGGGTGGAACTCCCTACGAGCAGTACTTC	CASSYWGGGTPYEQYF
15	TRBV6-5	TRBJ2-7	TRBD2	TGTGCCAGCAGTTGGGGACTAGCGGACTCCTACGAGCAGTACTTC	CASSWGLADSYEQYF
14	TRBV5-8	TRBJ1-1	NA	TGTGCCAGCAGATTTAGGGGTGGGAACACTGAAGCTTTCTTT	CASRFRGGNTEAFF
15	TRBV19	TRBJ2-4	NA	TGTGCCAGTAGTATAATCAGTGTAGCCAAAAACATTCAGTACTTC	CASSIISVAKNIQYF
13	TRBV13	TRBJ2-5	NA	TGTGCCAGCAGCTTTGCGGGCCAATTGGCCCAGTACTTC	CASSFAGQLAQYF
15	TRBV6-5	TRBJ1-3	TRBD1	TGTGCCAGCAGACCTACAGGGGGCAGGGGAAACACCATATATTTT	CASRPTGGRGNTIYF
16	TRBV5-1	TRBJ2-3	TRBD2	TGCGCCAGCAGCTTGGGGGTAGCGGGAGGCACAGATACGCAGTATTTT	CASSLGVAGGTDTQYF
14	TRBV28	TRBJ2-7	NA	TGTGCCAGCAGTACTACACACGTCTCCTACGAGCAGTACTTC	CASSTTHVSYEQYF
15	TRBV4-1	TRBJ2-7	NA	TGCGCCAGCAGCCAAGATCCAACAGCCTCCTACGAGCAGTACTTC	CASSQDPTASYEQYF
13	TRBV18	TRBJ1-5	NA	TGTGCCAGCTCACCAGGGGCAAATCAGCCCCAGCATTTT	CASSPGANQPQHF
12	TRBV19	TRBJ1-1	NA	TGTGCCAGTCGAGACTTGAACACTGAAGCTTTCTTT	CASRDLNTEAFF
16	TRBV13	TRBJ1-4	NA	TGTGCCAGCAGCTCTAGTCTACAGGGTGGGAATGAAAAACTGTTTTTT	CASSSSLQGGNEKLFF
15	TRBV18	TRBJ1-1	NA	TGTGCCAGCTCACCGCGGTCTCTCAGCGGCACTGAAGCTTTCTTT	CASSPRSLSGTEAFF
15	TRBV6-5	TRBJ2-5	NA	TGTGCCAGCAGTTACTCGTATAGACAGACAGAGACCCAGTACTTC	CASSYSYRQTETQYF
15	TRBV4-2	TRBJ1-5	NA	TGTGCCAGCAGCCAAGAGTACAGACCCAATCAGCCCCAGCATTTT	CASSQEYRPNQPQHF
14	TRBV12-5	TRBJ2-3	NA	TGTGCTAGCCAACTAGTCCCTAACACAGATACGCAGTATTTT	CASQLVPNTDTQYF
16	TRBV29-1	TRBJ2-7	TRBD2	TGCAGCGCGTCGGGACTAGCGGGGGGCTCATCCTACGAGCAGTACTTC	CSASGLAGGSSYEQYF
13	TRBV27	TRBJ2-5	NA	TGTGCCAGCAGTCTGGAGCCTCGCGGGACCCAGTACTTC	CASSLEPRGTQYF
14	TRBV5-1	TRBJ2-2	TRBD1	TGCGCCAGCAACCCCGAGGGGGCCACCGGGGAGCTGTTTTTT	CASNPEGATGELFF
14	TRBV27	TRBJ1-2	TRBD1	TGTGCCAGCAGTAGGACAGGGGGAGGATATGGCTACACCTTC	CASSRTGGGYGYTF
12	TRBV19	TRBJ1-1	NA	TGTGCCAGTAGTATGTGGGGCCGGGAAGCTTTCTTT	CASSMWGREAFF
15	TRBV19	TRBJ1-6	NA	TGTGCCAGTCGCCTCGGGGGGGCTCGGAATTCACCCCTCCACTTT	CASRLGGARNSPLHF
14	TRBV7-2	TRBJ2-3	NA	TGTGCCAGCAGCTTCATTCAAGGAGAAAGTACGCAGTATTTT	CASSFIQGESTQYF
10	TRBV29-1	TRBJ1-1	NA	TGCAGCGTTCAGGGCACTGAAGCTTTCTTT	CSVQGTEAFF
14	TRBV5-1	TRBJ1-6	NA	TGCGCCAGCAGCTTGGACGGTTGGAATTCACCCCTCCACTTT	CASSLDGWNSPLHF
18	TRBV4-2	TRBJ2-6	TRBD2	TGTGCCAGCAGCCATCCCTCCGCGGGGGTCTCTGGGGCCAACGTCCTGACTTTC	CASSHPSAGVSGANVLTF
15	TRBV4-1	TRBJ1-2	NA	TGCGCCAGCAGCGAAGCCCCTAGAACAAACTATGGCTACACCTTC	CASSEAPRTNYGYTF
14	TRBV19	TRBJ1-2	TRBD1	TGTGCCAGTAGTGCGGACAGGGGGCTTTATGGCTACACCTTC	CASSADRGLYGYTF
15	TRBV9	TRBJ2-3	TRBD2	TGTGCCAGCAGCTCTCTCGGGGGGGCCTCAGATACGCAGTATTTT	CASSSLGGASDTQYF
13	TRBV7-9	TRBJ1-6	NA	TGTGCCAGCAGCGACAGCTATAATTCACCCCTCCACTTT	CASSDSYNSPLHF
12	TRBV6-5	TRBJ1-2	NA	TGTGCCAGCAGCACAGGGAACTATGGCTACACCTTC	CASSTGNYGYTF
16	TRBV9	TRBJ2-7	NA	TGTGCCAGCAGCGTAGCGACAGGCTTAAGCTCCTACGAGCAGTACTTC	CASSVATGLSSYEQYF
15	TRBV18	TRBJ1-2	TRBD1	TGTGCCAGCTCACCACTCACCAGGGGGAACTATGGCTACACCTTC	CASSPLTRGNYGYTF
13	TRBV10-1	TRBJ1-1	NA	TGCGCCAGCAGTGAGTCGACAGCAAGTGAAGCTTTCTTT	CASSESTASEAFF
13	TRBV28	TRBJ2-7	NA	TGTGCCAGCAGTTTGGGGGGGCCCTACGAGCAGTACTTC	CASSLGGPYEQYF
14	TRBV5-1	TRBJ2-1	NA	TGCGCCAGCAGCCCCCCTCCAACTGACAATGAGCAGTTCTTC	CASSPPPTDNEQFF
14	TRBV25-1	TRBJ1-5	NA	TGTGCCAGCAGTGAACCGGACAGTAATCAGCCCCAGCATTTT	CASSEPDSNQPQHF
14	TRBV14	TRBJ1-4	NA	TGTGCCAGCAGCCAGCGGACAAGGGGTGAAAAACTGTTTTTT	CASSQRTRGEKLFF
13	TRBV7-9	TRBJ1-5	NA	TGTGCCAGCAGCTTATACACAAATCAGCCCCAGCATTTT	CASSLYTNQPQHF